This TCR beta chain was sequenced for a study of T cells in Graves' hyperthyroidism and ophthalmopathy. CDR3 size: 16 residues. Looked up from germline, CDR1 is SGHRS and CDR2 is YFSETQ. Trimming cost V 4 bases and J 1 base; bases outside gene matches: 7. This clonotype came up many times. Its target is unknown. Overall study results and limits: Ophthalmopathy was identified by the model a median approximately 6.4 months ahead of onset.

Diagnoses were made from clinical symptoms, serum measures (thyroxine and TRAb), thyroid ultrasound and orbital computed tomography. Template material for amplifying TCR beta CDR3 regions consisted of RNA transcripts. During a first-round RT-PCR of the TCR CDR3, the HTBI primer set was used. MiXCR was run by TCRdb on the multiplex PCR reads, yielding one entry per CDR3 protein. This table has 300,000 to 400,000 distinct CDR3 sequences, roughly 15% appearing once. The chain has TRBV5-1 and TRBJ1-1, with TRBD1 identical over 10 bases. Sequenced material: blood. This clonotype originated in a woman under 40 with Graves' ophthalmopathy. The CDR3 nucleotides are TGCGCCAGCAGCCCGTCGGGACAGGGGTCGAACACTGAAGCTTTCTTT. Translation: CASSPSGQGSNTEAFF.